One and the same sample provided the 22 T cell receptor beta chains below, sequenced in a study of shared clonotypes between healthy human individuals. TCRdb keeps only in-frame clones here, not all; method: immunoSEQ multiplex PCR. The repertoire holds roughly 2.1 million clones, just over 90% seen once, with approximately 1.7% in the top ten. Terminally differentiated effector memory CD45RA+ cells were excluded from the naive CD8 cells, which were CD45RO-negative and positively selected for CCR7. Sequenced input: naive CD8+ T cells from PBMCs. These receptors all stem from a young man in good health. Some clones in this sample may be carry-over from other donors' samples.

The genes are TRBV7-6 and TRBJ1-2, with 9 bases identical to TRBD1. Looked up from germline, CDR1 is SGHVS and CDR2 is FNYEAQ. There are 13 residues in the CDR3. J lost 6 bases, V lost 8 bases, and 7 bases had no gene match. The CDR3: CASRRDRVDGYTF. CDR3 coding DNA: TGTGCCAGCCGACGGGACAGGGTGGATGGCTACACCTTC.

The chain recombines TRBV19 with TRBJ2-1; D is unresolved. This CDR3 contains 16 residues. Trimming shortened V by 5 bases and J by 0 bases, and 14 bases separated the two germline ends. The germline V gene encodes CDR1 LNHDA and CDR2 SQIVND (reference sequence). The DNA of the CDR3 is TGTGCCAGTAGTTCGGTCCCGTACCCCTCCTACAATGAGCAGTTCTTC. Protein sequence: CASSSVPYPSYNEQFF. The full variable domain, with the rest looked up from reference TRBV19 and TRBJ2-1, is DGGITQSPKYLFRKEGQNVTLSCEQNLNHDAMYWYRQDPGQGLRLIYYSQIVNDFQKGDIAEGYSVSREKKESFPLTVTSAQKNPTAFYLCASSSVPYPSYNEQFFGPGTRLTVL.

The CDR3 nucleotides read TGTGCCAGCAGTTGGACGCTAGATCCCACACAGTATTTT. Translated: CASSWTLDPTQYF. The rearrangement joins TRBV28 to TRBJ2-3; D gene unclear. This CDR3 spans 13 amino acids. Per the germline V gene, CDR1 is MDHEN and CDR2 is SYDVKM. Trimming pared 4 bases from V and 12 bases from J, leaving 17 bases between.

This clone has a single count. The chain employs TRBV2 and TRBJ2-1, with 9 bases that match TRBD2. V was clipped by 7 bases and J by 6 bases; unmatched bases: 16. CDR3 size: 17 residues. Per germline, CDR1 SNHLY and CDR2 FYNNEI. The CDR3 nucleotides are TGTGCCAGCACCCAAGGGCTAGCGGGACCTATATCCAATGAGCAGTTCTTC. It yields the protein CASTQGLAGPISNEQFF.

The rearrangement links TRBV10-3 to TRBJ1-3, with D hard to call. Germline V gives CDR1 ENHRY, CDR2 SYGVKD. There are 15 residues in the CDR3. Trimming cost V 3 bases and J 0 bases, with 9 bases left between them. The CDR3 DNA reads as TGTGCCATCAGTGAACCAGCGATCTCTGGAAACACCATATATTTT. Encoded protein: CAISEPAISGNTIYF.

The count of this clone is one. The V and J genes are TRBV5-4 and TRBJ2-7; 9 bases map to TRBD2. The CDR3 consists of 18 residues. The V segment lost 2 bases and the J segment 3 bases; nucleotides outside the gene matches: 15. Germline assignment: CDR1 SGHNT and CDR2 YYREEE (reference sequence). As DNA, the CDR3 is TGTGCCAGCAGCTTCCCCGTTTTTGCGGGAGGGCCGATCTACGAGCAGTACTTC. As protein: CASSFPVFAGGPIYEQYF. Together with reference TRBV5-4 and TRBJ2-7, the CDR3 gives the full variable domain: ETGVTQSPTHLIKTRGQQVTLRCSSQSGHNTVSWYQQALGQGPQFIFQYYREEENGRGNFPPRFSGLQFPNYSSELNVNALELDDSALYLCASSFPVFAGGPIYEQYFGPGTRLTVT.

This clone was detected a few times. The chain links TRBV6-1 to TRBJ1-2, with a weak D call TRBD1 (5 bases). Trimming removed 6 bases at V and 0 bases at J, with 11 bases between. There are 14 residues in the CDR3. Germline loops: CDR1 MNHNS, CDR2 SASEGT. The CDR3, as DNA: TGTGCCAGCAGGGGACGGGGAGCTAACTATGGCTACACCTTC. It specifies CASRGRGANYGYTF.

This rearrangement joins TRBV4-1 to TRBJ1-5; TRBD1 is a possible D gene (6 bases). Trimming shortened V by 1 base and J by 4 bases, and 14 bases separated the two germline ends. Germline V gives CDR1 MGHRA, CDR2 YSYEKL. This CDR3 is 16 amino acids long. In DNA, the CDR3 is TGCGCCAGCAGCCAAGCGGACAGTTTGGGGAATCAGCCCCAGCATTTT. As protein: CASSQADSLGNQPQHF.

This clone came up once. CDR3 sequence (DNA): TGTGCCAGCAGCCTCTCGGTAGGGGGTGGCGATGGCTACACCTTC. It specifies CASSLSVGGGDGYTF. The chain employs TRBV6-6 and TRBJ1-2; a possible D gene is TRBD1 (6 bases). The CDR3 totals 15 residues. Per the germline V gene, CDR1 is MNHNY and CDR2 is SVGAGI (reference sequence). V lost 6 bases, J lost 6 bases, and 20 bases lay in between.

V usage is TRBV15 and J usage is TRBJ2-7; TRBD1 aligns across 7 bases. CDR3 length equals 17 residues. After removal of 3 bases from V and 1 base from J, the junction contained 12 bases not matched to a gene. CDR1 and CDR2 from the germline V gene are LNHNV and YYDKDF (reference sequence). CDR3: CATSRANGRDRSYEQYF. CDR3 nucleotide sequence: TGTGCCACCAGCAGGGCGAACGGCCGGGACAGATCCTACGAGCAGTACTTC. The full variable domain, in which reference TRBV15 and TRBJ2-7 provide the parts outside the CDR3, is DAMVIQNPRYQVTQFGKPVTLSCSQTLNHNVMYWYQQKSSQAPKLLFHYYDKDFNNEADTPDNFQSRRPNTSFCFLDIRSPGLGDTAMYLCATSRANGRDRSYEQYFGPGTRLTVT.

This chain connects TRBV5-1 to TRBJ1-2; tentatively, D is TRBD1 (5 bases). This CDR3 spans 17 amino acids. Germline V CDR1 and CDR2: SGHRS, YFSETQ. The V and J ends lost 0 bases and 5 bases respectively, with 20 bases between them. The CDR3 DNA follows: TGCGCCAGCAGCTTGGAGGCGTTTGGGCAGGGAAGGTATGGCTACACCTTC. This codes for CASSLEAFGQGRYGYTF.

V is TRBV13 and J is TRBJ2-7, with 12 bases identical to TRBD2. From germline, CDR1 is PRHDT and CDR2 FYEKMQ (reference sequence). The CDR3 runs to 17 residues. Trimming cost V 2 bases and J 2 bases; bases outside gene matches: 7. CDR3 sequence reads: CASSLRGLAGGPYEQYF. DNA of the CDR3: TGTGCCAGCAGCTTAAGGGGACTAGCGGGTGGACCCTACGAGCAGTACTTC.

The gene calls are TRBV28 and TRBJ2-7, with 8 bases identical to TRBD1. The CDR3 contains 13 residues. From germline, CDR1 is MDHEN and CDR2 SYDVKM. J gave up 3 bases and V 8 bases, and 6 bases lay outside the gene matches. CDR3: CASSDRGLYEQYF. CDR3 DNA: TGTGCCAGCTCTGACAGGGGCCTCTACGAGCAGTACTTC.

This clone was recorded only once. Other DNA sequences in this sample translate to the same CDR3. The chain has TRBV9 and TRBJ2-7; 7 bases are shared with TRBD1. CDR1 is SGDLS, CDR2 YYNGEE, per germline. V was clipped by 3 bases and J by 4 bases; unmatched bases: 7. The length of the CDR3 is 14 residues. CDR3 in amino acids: CASSGRDSTYEQYF. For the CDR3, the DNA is TGTGCCAGCAGCGGCCGGGACAGCACGTACGAGCAGTACTTC.

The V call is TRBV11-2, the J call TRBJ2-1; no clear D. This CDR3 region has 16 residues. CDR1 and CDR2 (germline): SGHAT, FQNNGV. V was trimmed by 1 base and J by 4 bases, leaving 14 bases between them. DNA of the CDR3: TGTGCCAGCAGCTTAGGTATGGGGTCGATGTACAATGAGCAGTTCTTC. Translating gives CASSLGMGSMYNEQFF.

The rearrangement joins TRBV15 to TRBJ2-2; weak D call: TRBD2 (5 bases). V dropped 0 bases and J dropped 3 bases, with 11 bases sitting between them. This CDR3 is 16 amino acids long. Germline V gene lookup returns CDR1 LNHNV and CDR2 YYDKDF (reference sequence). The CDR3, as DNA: TGTGCCACCAGCAGAGAGAGGGATGGGGACACCGGGGAGCTGTTTTTT. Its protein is CATSRERDGDTGELFF.

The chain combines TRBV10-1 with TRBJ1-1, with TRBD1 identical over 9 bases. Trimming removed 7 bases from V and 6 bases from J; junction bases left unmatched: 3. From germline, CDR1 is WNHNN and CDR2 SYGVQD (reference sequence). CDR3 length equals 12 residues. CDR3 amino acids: CASKGTGSEAFF. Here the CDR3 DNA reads TGCGCCAGCAAGGGGACAGGGTCTGAAGCTTTCTTT.

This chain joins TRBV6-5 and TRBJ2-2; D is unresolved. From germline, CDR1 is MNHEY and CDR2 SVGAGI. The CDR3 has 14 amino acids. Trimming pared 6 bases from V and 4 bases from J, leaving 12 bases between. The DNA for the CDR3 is TGTGCCAGCAGAGAAGGATTCTCCACCGGGGAGCTGTTTTTT. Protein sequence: CASREGFSTGELFF.

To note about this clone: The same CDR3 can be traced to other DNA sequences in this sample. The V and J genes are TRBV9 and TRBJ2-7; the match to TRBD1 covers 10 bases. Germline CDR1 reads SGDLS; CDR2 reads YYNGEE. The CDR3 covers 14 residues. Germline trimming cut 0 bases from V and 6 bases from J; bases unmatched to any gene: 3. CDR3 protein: CASSVGDRGSEQYF. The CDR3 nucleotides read TGTGCCAGCAGCGTAGGGGACAGGGGATCCGAGCAGTACTTC.

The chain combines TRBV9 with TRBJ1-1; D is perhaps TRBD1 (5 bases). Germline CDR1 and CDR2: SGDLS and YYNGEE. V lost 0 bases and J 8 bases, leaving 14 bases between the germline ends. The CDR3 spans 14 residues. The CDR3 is CASSVDTGTVEAFF. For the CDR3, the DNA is TGTGCCAGCAGCGTAGATACCGGGACGGTAGAAGCTTTCTTT.

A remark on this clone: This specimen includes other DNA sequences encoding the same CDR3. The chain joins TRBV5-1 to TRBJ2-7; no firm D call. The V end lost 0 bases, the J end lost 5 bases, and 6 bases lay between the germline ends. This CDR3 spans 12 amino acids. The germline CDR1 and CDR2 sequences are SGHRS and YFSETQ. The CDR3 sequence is CASSLGANEQYF. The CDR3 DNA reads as TGCGCCAGCAGCTTGGGGGCCAACGAGCAGTACTTC.

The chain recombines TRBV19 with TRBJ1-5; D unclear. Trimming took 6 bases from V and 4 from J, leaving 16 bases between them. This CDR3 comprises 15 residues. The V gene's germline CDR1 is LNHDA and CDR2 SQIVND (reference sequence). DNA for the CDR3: TGTGCCAGTAGCACTCCCGCTGGGTTAAATCAGCCCCAGCATTTT. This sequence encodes CASSTPAGLNQPQHF.